These 20 T cell receptor beta chains originate from one sample sequenced in a study of T cell changes during pregnancy in multiple sclerosis. Some clones are missing from TCRdb's copy, which holds only in-frame ones; the method was immunoSEQ multiplex PCR. The data contain 85,000 to 90,000 clones, roughly 90% of them singletons. The source was peripheral blood, collected in the first trimester of pregnancy. These receptors originate from a female donor in good health, enrolled as a control in a pregnancy study.

The genes are TRBV9 and TRBJ1-1, with D perhaps matching TRBD1 (6 bases). Looked up from germline, CDR1 is SGDLS and CDR2 is YYNGEE. The CDR3 contains 14 residues. Trimming cost V 4 bases and J 1 base, with 11 bases left between them. The CDR3 loop is CASSTQTGNTEAFF. The CDR3 bases are TGTGCCAGCAGCACCCAGACAGGGAACACTGAAGCTTTCTTT.

J is TRBJ2-1 and V is TRBV4-3; TRBD2 matches 7 bases. The CDR3 loop spans 15 amino acids. Per the germline V gene, CDR1 is LGHNA and CDR2 is YSLEER. The V gene end was trimmed by 3 bases and the J gene end by 5 bases; junction bases not matched to a gene: 7. CDR3: CASSHFGTINNEQFF. CDR3 coding DNA: TGCGCCAGCAGCCATTTTGGGACTATCAACAATGAGCAGTTCTTC.

V and J are TRBV4-1 and TRBJ1-5, with TRBD1 as a possible D gene (5 bases). Trimming shortened V by 4 bases and J by 7 bases, and 17 bases separated the two germline ends. Germline V gives CDR1 MGHRA, CDR2 YSYEKL. This CDR3 has 15 residues. DNA of the CDR3: TGCGCCAGCAGCCCCCTCTGGGGGGTAGGGCAGCCCCAGCATTTT. It yields the protein CASSPLWGVGQPQHF.

The count of this clone is one. The rearrangement uses TRBV7-2 and TRBJ2-2; D gene uncertain. V was shortened by 3 bases and J by 2 bases, with 10 bases between the two germline ends. The CDR3 extends over 15 amino acids. Germline V lookup: CDR1 SGHTA, CDR2 FQGNSA. CDR3 amino acids: CASSFPGRNTGELFF. CDR3 nucleotides: TGTGCCAGCAGCTTCCCGGGTAGAAACACCGGGGAGCTGTTTTTT.

This chain uses TRBV9 with TRBJ1-1; 7 nucleotides agree with TRBD1. Germline loops: CDR1 SGDLS, CDR2 YYNGEE. The CDR3 loop spans 17 amino acids. J gave up 3 bases and V 4 bases, and 15 bases lay outside the gene matches. The CDR3 DNA is TGTGCCAGCAGCACCAATTCAGACAGGGCTGGGGACACTGAAGCTTTCTTT. Its translation: CASSTNSDRAGDTEAFF.

This chain joins TRBV25-1 and TRBJ1-1, with 9 bases aligning to TRBD1. Looked up from germline, CDR1 is MGHDK and CDR2 is SYGVNS. With V trimmed by 3 bases and J by 6 bases, 11 bases remained unmatched. There are 16 residues in the CDR3. This CDR3 is CASSDFSGTGRAEAFF. The CDR3 nucleotides are TGTGCCAGCAGTGATTTCTCCGGGACAGGGAGGGCTGAAGCTTTCTTT.

This clone was picked up a small number of times. This chain uses TRBV4-1 with TRBJ1-6; possibly TRBD1 for D (6 bases). CDR1 is MGHRA and CDR2 is YSYEKL in the germline V gene. V lost 4 bases to trimming and J lost 10 bases, with 14 bases between them. The length of the CDR3 is 14 residues. Here the CDR3 DNA reads TGCGCCAGCAGCCCGAACAGGGTATACTCACCCCTCCACTTT. This gives the protein CASSPNRVYSPLHF.

J is TRBJ1-2 and V is TRBV5-6; D is ambiguous. CDR1 and CDR2 (germline): SGHDT, YYEEEE. V was pared by 0 bases and J by 3 bases, with 15 bases between. The CDR3 extends over 16 amino acids. The CDR3 region is CASSLGPELYYYGYTF. The CDR3 bases are TGTGCCAGCAGCTTGGGTCCGGAGCTATACTACTATGGCTACACCTTC.

The chain carries TRBV28 and TRBJ1-2; TRBD1 agrees at 7 bases. This CDR3 has 13 amino acids. Germline CDR1 and CDR2: MDHEN and SYDVKM. The trim removed 8 bases at V and 4 bases at J, leaving 7 bases unmatched. The CDR3 protein is CASGSRGAYGYTF. CDR3 DNA: TGTGCCAGCGGCTCCAGGGGGGCCTATGGCTACACCTTC.

This clone was found a few times. This chain joins TRBV4-3 and TRBJ1-2; D ambiguous. Per the germline V gene, CDR1 is LGHNA and CDR2 is YSLEER. CDR3 length: 15 amino acids. Trimming took 0 bases from V and 0 from J, leaving 8 bases between them. The chain's CDR3 is CASSQDALTNYGYTF. The CDR3 DNA sequence: TGCGCCAGCAGCCAAGATGCGCTTACTAACTATGGCTACACCTTC.

This sequence joins TRBV28 and TRBJ1-5; unclear D gene. V gave up 5 bases and J gave up 6 bases, with 20 bases separating them. The germline CDR1 and CDR2 sequences are MDHEN and SYDVKM. CDR3 size: 16 residues. The CDR3 DNA is TGTGCCAGCAGTAGTGAGTTGCGAGGTAGTAGTCAGCCCCAGCATTTT. It translates to CASSSELRGSSQPQHF.

J is TRBJ1-1 and V is TRBV2; D ambiguous. The CDR3 is 13 amino acids. With 0 bases removed from V and 11 bases from J, the gap between germline ends came to 13 bases. Germline assignment: CDR1 SNHLY and CDR2 FYNNEI. This CDR3 reads CASSEALGRVAFF. The CDR3 DNA reads as TGTGCCAGCAGTGAAGCGCTGGGGAGGGTGGCTTTCTTT.

The chain employs TRBV4-2 and TRBJ2-7; 7 bases are a match to TRBD1. CDR1 is LGHNA, CDR2 YNFKEQ, per germline. This CDR3 comprises 16 residues. Losses at the gene ends were 1 base for V and 3 bases for J; bases not matched to a gene: 9. The CDR3 here is CASSQVSGGKVYEQYF. The CDR3 bases are TGTGCCAGCAGCCAAGTCTCAGGGGGAAAGGTCTACGAGCAGTACTTC.

V usage is TRBV25-1 and J usage is TRBJ2-1, with TRBD1 matching over 10 bases. From germline, CDR1 is MGHDK and CDR2 SYGVNS. The CDR3 loop spans 15 amino acids. With 4 bases clipped from V and 6 bases from J, the junction kept 6 bases outside the gene matches. CDR3: CASSGTWDRGNEQFF. Written as DNA, the CDR3 is TGTGCCAGCAGTGGCACTTGGGACAGGGGCAATGAGCAGTTCTTC.

Here the CDR3 reads CASSQDHWPGAYEQYF. The CDR3 DNA reads TGCGCCAGCAGCCAAGATCATTGGCCAGGCGCCTACGAGCAGTACTTC. The chain employs TRBV4-1 and TRBJ2-7; D not certain. V gave up 0 bases and J gave up 2 bases, with 14 bases separating them. The germline gives CDR1 MGHRA, CDR2 YSYEKL. This CDR3 is built from 16 residues.

The DNA for the CDR3 is TGCGCCAGCAGCCAAGAAAACAGGGGGCCCTACAATGAGCAGTTCTTC. As protein: CASSQENRGPYNEQFF. The chain links TRBV4-3 to TRBJ2-1; 9 nucleotides agree with TRBD1. This CDR3 region has 16 residues. The V gene end was trimmed by 0 bases and the J gene end by 2 bases; junction bases not matched to a gene: 2. Per germline, CDR1 LGHNA and CDR2 YSLEER.

The chain links TRBV7-6 to TRBJ2-1; 9 nucleotides agree with TRBD2. With 2 bases clipped from V and 3 bases from J, the junction kept 5 bases outside the gene matches. The CDR3 has 16 amino acids. In germline, CDR1 is SGHVS, CDR2 FNYEAQ. CDR3 DNA: TGTGCCAGCAGCTTATTACAGCGGGGGGTCTACAATGAGCAGTTCTTC. Encoded protein: CASSLLQRGVYNEQFF. Together with reference TRBV7-6 and TRBJ2-1, the CDR3 gives the full variable domain: GAGVSQSPRYKVTKRGQDVALRCDPISGHVSLYWYRQALGQGPEFLTYFNYEAQQDKSGLPNDRFSAERPEGSISTLTIQRTEQRDSAMYRCASSLLQRGVYNEQFFGPGTRLTVL.

The chain uses TRBV7-2 and TRBJ1-2; D may be TRBD1 (6 bases). Trimming shortened V by 5 bases and J by 8 bases, and 15 bases separated the two germline ends. The CDR3 spans 13 residues. In germline, CDR1 is SGHTA, CDR2 FQGNSA. CDR3 DNA sequence: TGTGCCAGCAGCCCGATCACGAGGGGGGGCTACACCTTC. Translating gives CASSPITRGGYTF.

CDR3 nucleotide sequence: TGCAGCGTTGATCGGTACAATGAGCAGTTCTTC. Translation: CSVDRYNEQFF. The chain uses TRBV29-1 and TRBJ2-1, with D unresolved. V was shortened by 3 bases and J by 4 bases, with 4 bases between the two germline ends. The CDR3 totals 11 residues. Germline V lookup: CDR1 SQVTM, CDR2 ANQGSEA.

V usage is TRBV2 and J usage is TRBJ2-7, with TRBD1 as a possible D gene (6 bases). The V and J ends lost 7 bases and 0 bases respectively, with 7 bases between them. The CDR3 covers 12 residues. From germline, CDR1 is SNHLY and CDR2 FYNNEI. The CDR3 reads CASMDSSYEQYF. The CDR3 DNA is TGTGCCAGCATGGACAGCTCCTACGAGCAGTACTTC.